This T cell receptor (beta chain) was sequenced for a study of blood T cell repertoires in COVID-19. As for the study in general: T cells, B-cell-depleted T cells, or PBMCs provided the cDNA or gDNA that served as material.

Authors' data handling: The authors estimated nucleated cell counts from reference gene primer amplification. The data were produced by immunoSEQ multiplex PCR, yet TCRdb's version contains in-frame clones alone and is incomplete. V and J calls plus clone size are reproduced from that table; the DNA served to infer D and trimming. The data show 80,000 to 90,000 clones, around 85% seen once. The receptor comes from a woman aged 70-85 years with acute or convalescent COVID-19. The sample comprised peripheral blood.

CDR3 sequence (DNA): TGTGCCAGTAGTATGAGGCAGGGGGCGCCCGGTCAGCCCCAGCATTTT. Its protein is CASSMRQGAPGQPQHF. The rearrangement links TRBV19 to TRBJ1-5, with 8 positions matching TRBD1. This CDR3 comprises 16 residues. Germline values: CDR1 LNHDA, CDR2 SQIVND (reference sequence). Trimming at V came to 3 bases and at J to 6 bases, leaving 10 bases not matched to a gene. Drawing the rest from reference TRBV19 and TRBJ1-5, the complete variable domain is DGGITQSPKYLFRKEGQNVTLSCEQNLNHDAMYWYRQDPGQGLRLIYYSQIVNDFQKGDIAEGYSVSREKKESFPLTVTSAQKNPTAFYLCASSMRQGAPGQPQHFGDGTRLSIL.